This TCR beta chain was captured by sequencing in a study of blood T cell repertoires in COVID-19. The authors' processing: It was from reference gene primer amplification that nucleated cell counts were estimated. The repertoire was sequenced with immunoSEQ multiplex PCR; TCRdb's copy has only in-frame clones and lacks some. D and trimming come from the DNA, and the V and J calls and clone size come from that table. The data show 130,000 or so clones, around three quarters seen once. J was trimmed by 4 bases and V by 6 bases; bases with no gene match: 0. The CDR3 length is 12 residues. The germline V gene encodes CDR1 MNHEY and CDR2 SMNVEV (reference sequence). This clone was recorded a few times.

The origin of this receptor is a human donor in a cohort sampled during active COVID-19. Sample: peripheral blood. The chain recombines TRBV27 with TRBJ2-1; 7 nucleotides align to TRBD2. CDR3 sequence: CASRGGYNEQFF. The CDR3, as DNA: TGTGCCAGCAGGGGAGGGTACAATGAGCAGTTCTTC.